This paragraph covers one TCR beta chain sequence. This sample is part of a study of blood T cell repertoires in COVID-19. Study at large: The United States, Italy and Spain were the sources of the acute and convalescent COVID-19 samples. Sources were T cells, B-cell-depleted T cells, or PBMCs; the material itself was cDNA or gDNA.

Germline CDR1 SGHTA, CDR2 FQGNSA. This CDR3 is built from 15 residues. Trimming stripped 4 bases from V and 0 bases from J, with 9 bases between. Repertoires were generated with immunoSEQ multiplex PCR, while TCRdb's copy carries only in-frame clones and drops some. The sample lists about 62,000 clones; 92% were seen once. This receptor was identified in a human donor in a cohort sampled during active COVID-19. The gene calls are TRBV7-2 and TRBJ2-2; weak D call: TRBD1 (6 bases). Sequenced input: peripheral blood. CDR3 bases: TGTGCCAGCAGCTCAACAGGGCCGAACACCGGGGAGCTGTTTTTT. Protein product: CASSSTGPNTGELFF.